The clone carrying this T cell receptor beta chain was counted between two and nine times. TCRdb re-called the reads through MiXCR, storing one row per CDR3 protein. In the table there are hundreds of thousands of distinct CDR3 sequences, about 24% of which are singletons. These data are taken from a study of T cell repertoires in cytomegalovirus infection. Sequencing was carried out using CD8+ T cells from PBMCs. The receptor was derived from a human donor in good health (CMV status not recorded). Some clones in this sample may be carry-over from other donors' samples.

The CDR3 DNA sequence: TGTGCCAGCACCCCGGGGGGGTTTCCCAACACTGAAGCTTTCTTT. It translates to CASTPGGFPNTEAFF. The chain combines TRBV28 with TRBJ1-1; weak D call: TRBD1 (5 bases). Germline CDR1 reads MDHEN; CDR2 reads SYDVKM. This CDR3 is built from 15 residues. The ends were cut back, 7 bases at V and 2 bases at J, with 17 bases in the middle.